Listed below are T cell receptor beta chains from one sample, sequenced in a study of blood T cell repertoires in COVID-19. TCRdb's table, derived via immunoSEQ multiplex PCR, lists solely in-frame clones and lacks some. The data show 87,000 or so clones, roughly 80% seen once. The sequenced material came from peripheral blood. All receptors derive from a woman of 80 years or more with active or convalescent COVID-19. Both conserved end residues are trimmed from each CDR3.

CDR3 protein: ASRIQGAGQPQH
V gene: TRBV7-2

CDR3 protein: AREGGQGAFAPHTYEQY
V gene: TRBV21-1

CDR3 protein: ASSIGRTGGSTDTQY
V gene: TRBV19

CDR3 protein: ASSLGGTGQSYEQY
V gene: TRBV5-1

CDR3 protein: ASSGSDRDNQPQH
V gene: TRBV28

CDR3 protein: ASRGELNTGELF
V gene: TRBV5-1

CDR3 protein: ASKTHNEQF
V gene: TRBV28

CDR3 protein: ASGKEGTGFWNEQF
V gene: TRBV12-5

CDR3 protein: ASSQGTSGGTDTQY
V gene: TRBV4-1

CDR3 protein: ASSPEPLAGNVDEQF
V gene: TRBV4-2

CDR3 protein: ASSLYGGTDTQY
V gene: TRBV5-6

CDR3 protein: ASSRGRGYETGYT
V gene: TRBV19

CDR3 protein: ASSQGISETQY
V gene: TRBV19

CDR3 protein: ASTDRVTYEQY
V gene: TRBV7-2

CDR3 protein: ASRMAGRANTQY
V gene: TRBV5-1

CDR3 protein: ASSSRVGNTIY
V gene: TRBV9

CDR3 protein: AISYGLAGGADTQY
V gene: TRBV10-3

CDR3 protein: ASSSAGTGGSQPQH
V gene: TRBV6-6

CDR3 protein: ASSLALRAGQSYEQY
V gene: TRBV7-2

CDR3 protein: ASSYAGPSEAF
V gene: TRBV6-5

CDR3 protein: ASSVGQGFQETQY
V gene: TRBV9

CDR3 protein: ASSPVTGANTGELF
V gene: TRBV18

CDR3 protein: ARDRVEQY
V gene: TRBV9

CDR3 protein: AWSGTGETPLH
V gene: TRBV30

CDR3 protein: ASSQNPSGETQY
V gene: TRBV3-1/TRBV3-2

CDR3 protein: ASNPGQGAYEQY
V gene: TRBV19

CDR3 protein: SVDPSTDTQY
V gene: TRBV29-1

CDR3 protein: ASSPTPLYEQF
V gene: TRBV9

CDR3 protein: ASSQRQGAVPISYEQY
V gene: TRBV4-1

CDR3 protein: ASSESFSGSSDTQY
V gene: TRBV9

CDR3 protein: ASTPTRRDFYQPQH
V gene: TRBV6-2/TRBV6-3

CDR3 protein: ASSLGVNTGELF
V gene: TRBV11-2

CDR3 protein: ASSQRLAGASEQF
V gene: TRBV6-2/TRBV6-3

CDR3 protein: ASSLYYRDTQY
V gene: TRBV5-4

CDR3 protein: ASTGYNEQF
V gene: TRBV7-2

CDR3 protein: ASSSQDRPNYGYT
V gene: TRBV6-2/TRBV6-3

CDR3 protein: ASSSTDSGNTIY
V gene: TRBV11-1

CDR3 protein: ASSGSTGGSYQPQH
V gene: TRBV19

CDR3 protein: ASNLSGEPYEQY
V gene: TRBV6-5

CDR3 protein: ASSWNRGDYGYT
V gene: TRBV28

CDR3 protein: AWSGTPETQY
V gene: TRBV30

CDR3 protein: ASSLPGQGNYGYT
V gene: TRBV28

CDR3 protein: ATSPSGGYQETQY
V gene: TRBV24-1

CDR3 protein: ASSWTGFETQY
V gene: TRBV6-2/TRBV6-3

CDR3 protein: ASSWTGYQMDQY
V gene: TRBV3-1/TRBV3-2

CDR3 protein: ASSQEFAGGANEQF
V gene: TRBV3-1/TRBV3-2